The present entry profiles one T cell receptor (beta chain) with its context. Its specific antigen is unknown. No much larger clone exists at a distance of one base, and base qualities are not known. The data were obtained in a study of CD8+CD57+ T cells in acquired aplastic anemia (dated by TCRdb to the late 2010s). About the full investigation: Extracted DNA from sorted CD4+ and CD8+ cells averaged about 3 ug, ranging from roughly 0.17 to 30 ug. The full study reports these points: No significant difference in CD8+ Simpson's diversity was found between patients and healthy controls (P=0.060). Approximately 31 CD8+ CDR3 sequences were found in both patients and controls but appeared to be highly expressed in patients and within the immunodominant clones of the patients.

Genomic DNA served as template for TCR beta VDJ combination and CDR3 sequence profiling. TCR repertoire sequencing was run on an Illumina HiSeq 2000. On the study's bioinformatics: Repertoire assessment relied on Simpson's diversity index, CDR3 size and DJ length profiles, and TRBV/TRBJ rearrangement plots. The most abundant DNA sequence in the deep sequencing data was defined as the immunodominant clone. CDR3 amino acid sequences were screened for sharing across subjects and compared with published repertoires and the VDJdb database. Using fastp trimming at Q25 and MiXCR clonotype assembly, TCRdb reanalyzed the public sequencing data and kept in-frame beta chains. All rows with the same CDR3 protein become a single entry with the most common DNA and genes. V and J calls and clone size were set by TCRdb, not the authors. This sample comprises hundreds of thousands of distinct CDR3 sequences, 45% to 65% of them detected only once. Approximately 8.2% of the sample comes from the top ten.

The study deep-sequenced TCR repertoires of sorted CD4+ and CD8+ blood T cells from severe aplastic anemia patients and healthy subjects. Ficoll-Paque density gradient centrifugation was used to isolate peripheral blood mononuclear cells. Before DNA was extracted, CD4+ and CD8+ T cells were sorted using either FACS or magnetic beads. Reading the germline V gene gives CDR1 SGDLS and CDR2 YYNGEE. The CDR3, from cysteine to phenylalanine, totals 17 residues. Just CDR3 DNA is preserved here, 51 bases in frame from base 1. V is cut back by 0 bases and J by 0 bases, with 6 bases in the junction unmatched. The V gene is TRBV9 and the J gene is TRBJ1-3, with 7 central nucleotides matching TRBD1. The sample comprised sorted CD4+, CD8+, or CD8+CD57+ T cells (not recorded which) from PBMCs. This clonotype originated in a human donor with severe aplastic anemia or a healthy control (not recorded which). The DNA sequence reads TGTGCCAGCAGCGTAGTGGACAGGCCGTACTCTGGAAACACCATATATTTT. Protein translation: CASSVVDRPYSGNTIYF.